A single T cell receptor (beta chain) is shown here with its context. Its antigen is unidentified. The data were obtained in a study of blood T cells in healthy people across ages. Sample-barcoded 5' priming and a J-beta primer mix drove a second PCR of about 7 to 12 cycles. TCRdb processed the 5' RACE reads anew with MiXCR; each CDR3 protein has one entry. The repertoire holds about 1.6 million distinct CDR3 sequences, roughly 32% seen once, with over 9% in the top ten. Whenever a sample was processed, at least 7 million PBMCs were isolated. The study's findings and limits: PBMC samples, being unsorted, prevented any conclusive comparison of naive and antigen-experienced cells. The study lacked donor CMV status, which possibly confounded expanded clonotype changes.

The length of the CDR3 is 15 residues. V lost 2 bases and J lost 4, with 14 bases in between. Germline V lookup: CDR1 MDHEN, CDR2 SYDVKM. The source material was blood. The V and J genes are TRBV28 and TRBJ1-2; tentatively, D is TRBD1 (5 bases). This TCR came from a woman under 40 in good health. As DNA, the CDR3 is TGTGCCAGCAGTTTACCACGACAGCTCCCCTATGGCTACACCTTC. Translated: CASSLPRQLPYGYTF.